Listed here are 26 T cell receptor beta chains from one sample, sequenced in a study of early T cells in non-severe SARS-CoV-2 infection. TCRdb called the 5' RACE reads again in MiXCR, with one record for every CDR3 protein. The sample has 60,000 to 75,000 distinct CDR3 sequences; 12% are singletons. Sequencing was carried out using whole blood. The receptor set was obtained from an adult who was a healthcare worker with PCR-confirmed SARS-CoV-2 infection or an uninfected control (not recorded which).

The table lists this clonotype with many counts. The chain's CDR3 is CASSRTGLMNTEAFF. The CDR3 DNA follows: TGCGCCAGCAGCCGGACAGGGCTCATGAACACTGAAGCTTTCTTT. The J gene is TRBJ1-1, the V gene TRBV5-1, with 8 bases fitting TRBD1. V shed 4 bases, J shed 0 bases, and the junction held 5 bases outside the gene matches. The CDR3 runs to 15 residues. Germline V gives CDR1 SGHRS, CDR2 YFSETQ.

This clonotype was picked up a small number of times. The J gene is TRBJ1-2, the V gene TRBV10-3, with 7 bases lining up with TRBD1. This CDR3 spans 14 amino acids. The V gene end was trimmed by 0 bases and the J gene end by 4 bases; junction bases not matched to a gene: 2. From germline, CDR1 is ENHRY and CDR2 SYGVKD. The CDR3 here is CAISESAGGYGYTF. For the CDR3, the DNA is TGTGCCATCAGTGAGTCCGCAGGGGGCTATGGCTACACCTTC.

As to this clonotype: Possible read error: a much larger clone is one base away. This chain joins TRBV4-2 and TRBJ2-3; weak D call: TRBD2 (5 bases). V gave up 6 bases and J gave up 6 bases, with 19 bases separating them. CDR1 and CDR2 from the germline V gene are LGHNA and YNFKEQ. The CDR3 runs 15 residues. Written as DNA, the CDR3 is TGTGCCAGCAGACGGACCCACGGGAATTGCGATACGCAGTATTTT. Protein: CASRRTHGNCDTQYF.

This clonotype was found many times. The CDR3 sequence: CASRPTAVKQPQHF. CDR3 sequence (DNA): TGCGCCAGCAGACCGACTGCGGTGAAACAGCCCCAGCATTTT. The chain is built from TRBV5-1 and TRBJ1-5; no reliable D call. Germline V gene lookup returns CDR1 SGHRS and CDR2 YFSETQ. V was trimmed by 5 bases and J by 7 bases, leaving 16 bases between them. The CDR3 contains 14 residues.

This chain joins TRBV7-9 and TRBJ2-1, with D possibly TRBD2 on 5 matching bases. In germline, CDR1 is SEHNR, CDR2 FQNEAQ (reference sequence). V was trimmed by 3 bases and J by 7 bases, leaving 7 bases between them. The CDR3 covers 12 residues. CDR3 region: CASSFSGNEQFF. The DNA of the CDR3 is TGTGCCAGCAGCTTCTCGGGAAATGAGCAGTTCTTC.

This clonotype was seen more than once but under ten times. V gene TRBV5-6 combines with J gene TRBJ1-2; 7 nucleotides match TRBD1. This CDR3 contains 14 residues. After removal of 0 bases from V and 7 bases from J, the junction contained 6 bases not matched to a gene. Germline CDR1 SGHDT, CDR2 YYEEEE. In DNA form, the CDR3 reads TGTGCCAGCAGCTTGGACAGGGGAAGGGTTGGCTACACCTTC. Its protein is CASSLDRGRVGYTF.

Ten or more counts support this clonotype. J is TRBJ2-1 and V is TRBV11-3, with D unclear. Germline lookup yields CDR1 SGHNT and CDR2 YENEEA. This CDR3 is 13 amino acids long. The germline V and J ends were trimmed by 0 bases and 9 bases, with 9 bases remaining between them. CDR3 DNA: TGTGCCAGCAGCTTAGATTTTTGGGGTGAGCAGTTCTTC. Translated, it gives CASSLDFWGEQFF.

Ten or more counts support this clonotype. The chain links TRBV29-1 to TRBJ1-1; D remains unclear. Trimming left V 7 bases short and J 1 base short, with 7 bases between. Germline assignment: CDR1 SQVTM and CDR2 ANQGSEA. The CDR3 sequence is 11 residues long. The CDR3 nucleotides are TGCAGCGCCAGACGGAACACTGAAGCTTTCTTT. Translating gives CSARRNTEAFF.

The chain recombines TRBV11-2 with TRBJ2-1; 10 bases are shared with TRBD2. Germline-derived CDR1 and CDR2 are SGHAT and FQNNGV. The CDR3 totals 17 residues. Trimming removed 3 bases from V and 0 bases from J; junction bases left unmatched: 5. This CDR3 reads CASSFGGLADSYNEQFF. DNA of the CDR3: TGTGCCAGCAGCTTTGGAGGACTAGCGGACTCCTACAATGAGCAGTTCTTC.

In this sample, this clonotype turned up a few times. The chain joins TRBV12-3 or TRBV12-4 to TRBJ2-1; 14 positions agree with TRBD2. After removal of 5 bases from V and 8 bases from J, the junction contained 11 bases not matched to a gene. CDR3 length: 17 residues. The CDR3 bases are TGTGCCAGCAGTATTTCGGGACTAGCGGGAGTTCACCATGAGCAGTTCTTC. Encoded protein: CASSISGLAGVHHEQFF.

As to this clonotype: A single base separates this from a much larger clone, so it may be a read error. The chain combines TRBV7-3 with TRBJ2-1; D gene ambiguous. Germline CDR1 and CDR2: SGHTA and FQGTGA. CDR3 size: 14 residues. The CDR3 loop is CANSLTLSYNEQFF. CDR3 nucleotides: TGTGCCAACAGCCTTACTCTCTCCTACAATGAGCAGTTCTTC.

The chain recombines TRBV11-2 with TRBJ2-5; D not certain. Trimming took off 4 bases at V and 1 base at J, with 4 bases between the two ends. The CDR3 covers 12 residues. Germline CDR1 reads SGHAT; CDR2 reads FQNNGV. The CDR3 nucleotides are TGTGCCAGCAGCTACACCCAAGAGACCCAGTACTTC. Amino acid sequence: CASSYTQETQYF.

This clonotype was detected many times. The gene calls are TRBV3-1 and TRBJ2-7, with 9 bases fitting TRBD2. CDR1 is LGHDT, CDR2 YNNKEL, per germline (reference sequence). V shed 3 bases and J 5 bases; nucleotides not matched to a gene: 11. The CDR3 loop spans 16 amino acids. CDR3 coding DNA: TGTGCCAGCAGCCATTTCGGACTAGCGTACATCCACGAGCAGTACTTC. Translation: CASSHFGLAYIHEQYF.

This clonotype has more than one count but fewer than ten. V and J are TRBV6-1 and TRBJ2-7, with D perhaps TRBD2 (7 bases). The CDR3 contains 16 residues. Trimming removed 5 bases at V and 0 bases at J, with 17 bases between. CDR1 is MNHNS and CDR2 is SASEGT in the germline V gene. The CDR3 protein is CASSRGATWNSYEQYF. The CDR3 region has the DNA TGTGCCAGCAGTCGGGGGGCAACTTGGAACTCCTACGAGCAGTACTTC.

This chain links TRBV11-2 with TRBJ1-6; no reliable D call. From germline, CDR1 is SGHAT and CDR2 FQNNGV. The CDR3 extends over 13 amino acids. V shed 5 bases and J shed 9 bases, with 11 bases lying between them. CDR3 amino acids: CASSQVVGSPLHF. CDR3 DNA sequence: TGTGCCAGCAGCCAGGTGGTGGGTTCACCCCTCCACTTT. The entire variable domain, with the rest obtained from reference TRBV11-2 and TRBJ1-6, is as follows: EAGVAQSPRYKIIEKRQSVAFWCNPISGHATLYWYQQILGQGPKLLIQFQNNGVVDDSQLPKDRFSAERLKGVDSTLKIQPAKLEDSAVYLCASSQVVGSPLHFGNGTRLTVT.

The chain uses TRBV2 and TRBJ2-3, with 7 positions matching TRBD2. CDR3 length equals 14 residues. The ends lost 6 bases at V and 6 bases at J; junction bases unmatched: 9. CDR1 is SNHLY and CDR2 is FYNNEI in the germline V gene. This CDR3 is CASSQGTGGDTQYF. CDR3 sequence (DNA): TGTGCCAGCAGCCAAGGGACCGGGGGGGATACGCAGTATTTT.

The table lists this clonotype with many counts. The chain has TRBV7-9 and TRBJ1-1; D is possibly TRBD1 (5 bases). Trimming took off 0 bases at V and 9 bases at J, with 14 bases between the two ends. This CDR3 contains 14 residues. The germline gives CDR1 SEHNR, CDR2 FQNEAQ (reference sequence). CDR3 sequence (DNA): TGTGCCAGCAGCTTAGCGGACCCAGGGTCGAAAGCTTTCTTT. It codes for CASSLADPGSKAFF.

The chain links TRBV7-2 to TRBJ2-2; TRBD1 aligns across 8 bases. Germline values: CDR1 SGHTA, CDR2 FQGNSA. The CDR3 loop spans 14 amino acids. The trim removed 4 bases at V and 5 bases at J, leaving 3 bases unmatched. CDR3 nucleotides: TGTGCCAGCAGCTCCTACAGGGGGACCGGGGAGCTGTTTTTT. It encodes CASSSYRGTGELFF.

There are many counts of this clonotype. The genes are TRBV6-2 or TRBV6-3 and TRBJ2-7, with 11 bases identical to TRBD2. CDR1 is MNHEY and CDR2 is SVGEGT in the germline V gene. The CDR3 runs 15 residues. J lost 3 bases, V lost 6 bases, and 7 bases had no gene match. The CDR3, as DNA: TGTGCCAGCAGGGAAGCCGGGACTAGCGGCTACGAGCAGTACTTC. It yields the protein CASREAGTSGYEQYF.

This chain connects TRBV25-1 to TRBJ2-7; TRBD2 might be the D (6 bases). Trimming removed 8 bases at V and 3 bases at J, with 14 bases between. This CDR3 region has 13 residues. Germline lookup yields CDR1 MGHDK and CDR2 SYGVNS. Written as DNA, the CDR3 is TGTGCCAGCGGGGCGGGATTAGGCTACGAGCAGTACTTC. Protein sequence: CASGAGLGYEQYF.

The chain combines TRBV19 with TRBJ1-5; no clear D gene. With 7 bases removed from V and 5 bases from J, the gap between germline ends came to 15 bases. CDR1 is LNHDA, CDR2 SQIVND, per germline (reference sequence). CDR3 size: 14 residues. Here the CDR3 DNA reads TGTGCCAGTACCACCCTGGGTTTAGATCAGCCCCAGCATTTT. Its translation is CASTTLGLDQPQHF.

The V call is TRBV12-3 or TRBV12-4, the J call TRBJ2-1; no definite D call. The CDR3 covers 12 residues. V lost 1 base to trimming and J lost 14 bases, with 12 bases between them. DNA for the CDR3: TGTGCCAGCAGTTTAGTTGCCGGTCTAGAGTTCTTC. Residues: CASSLVAGLEFF.

This clonotype was counted at least ten times. The V and J genes are TRBV6-2 or TRBV6-3 and TRBJ2-7; a weak D match, TRBD2 (7 bases). Germline-derived CDR1 and CDR2 are MNHEY and SVGEGT. V was cut by 1 base and J by 6 bases, with 19 bases left in between. This CDR3 contains 16 residues. The CDR3 coding sequence is TGTGCCAGCAGTTACTTTGCGAGAGGGCGGGGGCCCGAGCAGTACTTC. This encodes CASSYFARGRGPEQYF.

The chain links TRBV6-1 to TRBJ1-1; weak D call: TRBD1 (6 bases). CDR1 is MNHNS and CDR2 is SASEGT in the germline V gene. V dropped 3 bases and J dropped 10 bases, with 21 bases sitting between them. The CDR3 runs to 15 residues. The CDR3, as DNA: TGTGCCAGCAGTGACAACAGGGCCCGATATTCCGGAGCTTTCTTT. The encoded protein is CASSDNRARYSGAFF.

This clonotype has a count of ten or more. V is TRBV6-2 or TRBV6-3 and J is TRBJ2-7; possibly TRBD1 or TRBD2 for D (5 bases each). CDR3 length equals 13 residues. V lost 0 bases to trimming and J lost 6 bases, with 9 bases between them. Germline lookup yields CDR1 MNHEY and CDR2 SVGEGT. CDR3 amino acids: CASSYSRGSEQYF. The CDR3 coding sequence is TGTGCCAGCAGTTACTCGAGGGGCAGCGAGCAGTACTTC.

A few counts support this clonotype. V and J are TRBV5-1 and TRBJ2-3; TRBD2 might be the D (6 bases). Germline-derived CDR1 and CDR2 are SGHRS and YFSETQ. The germline V and J ends were trimmed by 5 bases and 2 bases, with 15 bases remaining between them. This CDR3 has 15 residues. The DNA of the CDR3 is TGCGCCAGCAGGCATTCCCGGGAGTACACAGATACGCAGTATTTT. Amino acids: CASRHSREYTDTQYF.